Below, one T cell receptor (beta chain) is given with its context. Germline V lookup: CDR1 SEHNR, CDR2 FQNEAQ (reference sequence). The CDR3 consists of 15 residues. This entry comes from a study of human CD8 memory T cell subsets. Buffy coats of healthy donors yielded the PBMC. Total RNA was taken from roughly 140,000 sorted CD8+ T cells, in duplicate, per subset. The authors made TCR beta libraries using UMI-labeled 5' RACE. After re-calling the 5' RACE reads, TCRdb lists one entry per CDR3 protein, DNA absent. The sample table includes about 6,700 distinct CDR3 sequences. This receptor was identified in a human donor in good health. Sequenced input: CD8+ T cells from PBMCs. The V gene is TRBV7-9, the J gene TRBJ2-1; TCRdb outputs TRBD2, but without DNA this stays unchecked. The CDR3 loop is CASSQTSGRFNEQFF.